A selection of T cell receptor beta chains follows, all from one sample in a study of T cell changes during pregnancy in multiple sclerosis. Sequencing used immunoSEQ multiplex PCR; TCRdb keeps in-frame clones, though not all of them. The sample yields around 47,000 clones, 90% to 95% seen once. Sample: CD8+ T cells from peripheral blood mononuclear cells, taken in the first trimester of pregnancy. These receptor sequences come from a female donor with multiple sclerosis, enrolled in a pregnancy study. The CDR3 runs from the conserved cysteine through the conserved F or W. D genes are given only for firm matches. The size entry is marked missing in some rows and otherwise reads once, few, many or a size class.

>NA|TRBD1|TRBV6-5|TRBJ2-7
CASSLGQGSSYEQYF
TGTGCCAGCAGTTTGGGACAGGGTAGCTCCTACGAGCAGTACTTC
>NA|TRBD1|TRBV7-2|TRBJ1-2
CASSLLQGALGGYTF
TGTGCCAGCAGCTTACTACAGGGGGCGCTCGGTGGCTACACCTTC
>NA|NA|TRBV7-3|TRBJ2-2
CASSLRVNTGELFF
TGTGCCAGCAGCTTGCGAGTAAACACCGGGGAGCTGTTTTTT
>NA|TRBD1|TRBV7-9|TRBJ2-7
CASSLAGDRDF
TGTGCCAGCAGCTTAGCGGGCGACAGGGACTTC
>NA|NA|TRBV19|TRBJ2-1
CASSIRGGSSSYNEQFF
TGTGCCAGTAGTATAAGGGGTGGCTCTAGCTCCTACAATGAGCAGTTCTTC
>NA|TRBD2|TRBV27|TRBJ2-1
CASSLGTTYNEQFF
TGTGCCAGCAGCCTGGGGACTACCTACAATGAGCAGTTCTTC
>NA|NA|TRBV9|TRBJ2-1
CASSVADNEQFF
TGTGCCAGCAGCGTAGCAGACAATGAGCAGTTCTTC
>NA|TRBD1|TRBV29-1|TRBJ2-7
CSSWDSSYEQYF
TGCAGCTCATGGGACAGCTCCTACGAGCAGTACTTC
>NA|NA|TRBV11-1|TRBJ2-7
CASSQGGAGYEQYF
TGTGCCAGCAGCCAAGGAGGCGCGGGGTACGAGCAGTACTTC
>NA|TRBD1|TRBV7-8|TRBJ1-1
CASSQIRTGGTEAFF
TGTGCCAGCAGCCAGATCCGGACAGGAGGCACTGAAGCTTTCTTT
>once|TRBD1|TRBV28|TRBJ2-3
CASSLTTGVGTDTQYF
TGTGCCAGCAGCCTTACTACAGGGGTGGGAACAGATACGCAGTATTTT
>NA|TRBD2|TRBV10-1|TRBJ2-5
CASSDGSGRETQYF
TGCGCCAGCAGTGATGGTAGCGGGAGAGAGACCCAGTACTTC
>few|TRBD1|TRBV4-2|TRBJ2-2
CASSQASMGTENTGELFF
TGTGCCAGCAGCCAAGCTTCCATGGGGACAGAGAACACCGGGGAGCTGTTTTTT
>once|NA|TRBV7-6|TRBJ2-3
CASSRPGEPDTQYF
TGTGCCAGCAGCCGTCCAGGGGAACCAGATACGCAGTATTTT
>NA|TRBD1|TRBV6-6|TRBJ1-1
CASSPGQGEDTEAFF
TGTGCCAGCAGCCCTGGACAGGGGGAGGACACTGAAGCTTTCTTT
>NA|TRBD1|TRBV7-6|TRBJ1-3
CASSSDRGSGNTIYF
TGTGCCAGCAGCTCGGACAGGGGCTCTGGAAACACCATATATTTT
>NA|NA|TRBV18|TRBJ2-1
CASSPSGQLPYNEQFF
TGTGCCAGCTCACCATCAGGACAGTTACCCTACAATGAGCAGTTCTTC
>NA|NA|TRBV2|TRBJ2-1
CASRGHEQFF
TGTGCCAGCCGAGGTCATGAGCAGTTCTTC
>NA|TRBD1|TRBV9|TRBJ2-2
CASSQGATGELFF
TGTGCCAGCAGTCAGGGGGCGACCGGGGAGCTGTTTTTT
>NA|NA|TRBV7-3|TRBJ2-3
CASSLDRTSTDTQYF
TGTGCCAGCAGCCTAGACAGGACTAGCACAGATACGCAGTATTTT
>once|NA|TRBV27|TRBJ1-1
CASSFAVGGTEAFF
TGTGCCAGCAGTTTCGCGGTCGGCGGCACTGAAGCTTTCTTT
>NA|TRBD2|TRBV7-3|TRBJ2-1
CASSSLPGLAGDEQFF
TGTGCCAGCAGCTCCCTACCGGGACTAGCGGGAGATGAGCAGTTCTTC
>NA|TRBD1|TRBV4-3|TRBJ2-7
CASSLDRGSSYEQYF
TGCGCCAGCAGCTTGGACAGGGGGAGCTCCTACGAGCAGTACTTC
>NA|NA|TRBV9|TRBJ2-3
CASSAGTDTQYF
TGTGCCAGCAGCGCCGGCACAGATACGCAGTATTTT
>NA|TRBD1|TRBV15|TRBJ1-4
CATRDRGVHEKLFF
TGTGCCACCAGGGACAGGGGAGTTCATGAAAAACTGTTTTTT
>NA|NA|TRBV9|TRBJ2-1
CASADSGNEQFF
TGTGCCAGCGCCGATTCGGGGAATGAGCAGTTCTTC